This TCR beta chain was found in a study of shared T cell receptors in the human thymus. This CDR3 region has 24 residues. V shed 0 bases and J 0 bases; nucleotides not matched to a gene: 23. CDR1 is LNHNV and CDR2 is YYDKDF in the germline V gene (reference sequence). Sequenced by immunoSEQ multiplex PCR; TCRdb stores in-frame clones only, minus some. Of approximately 68,000 clones listed, roughly 96% are singletons. The TCR was taken from a human donor. This chain links TRBV15 with TRBJ2-6; 7 bases are a match to TRBD1. Sequenced: thymocytes. The DNA for the CDR3 is TGTGCCACCAGCAGAGATCGGAGAGGGGGCGTTCTTTTCTCCTCTCACTCTGGGGCCAACGTCCTGACTTTC. Its translation is CATSRDRRGGVLFSSHSGANVLTF.